This T cell receptor (beta chain) stems from a study of tumor-infiltrating lymphocytes in primary liver carcinoma. From unsorted bulk tissue weighing about 20-33 mg, DNA and RNA were co-extracted. The length of the CDR3 is 15 residues. CDR1 and CDR2 (germline): SGDLS, YYNGEE. Trimming took 4 bases from V and 2 from J, leaving 12 bases between them. Priming with a constant-region primer yielded TCR beta cDNA from about 480 ng total RNA. Researchers made the TCR beta libraries by running three nested multiplex PCR rounds with slightly modified ARM-PCR. For about 11 cycles apiece, the opening two PCR rounds ran with TRBV1-TRBV30 forward primers and a C-beta reverse primer. In TCRdb, the multiplex PCR reads were re-called with MiXCR into one record per CDR3 protein. The table has 80,000 or so distinct CDR3 sequences, 71% seen once. This clonotype turned up a few times.

Sequenced sample: liver tumor tissue from sampling region 4. Subset defined: tumor region T4, right-lateral pole. V and J are TRBV9 and TRBJ2-2; no reliable D call. The clonotype originates from an older woman with primary liver carcinoma and hepatitis B virus infection. CDR3 coding DNA: TGTGCCAGCAGCCCCTTCAGTGGAAACACCGGGGAGCTGTTTTTT. Translation: CASSPFSGNTGELFF.